The subject of this entry is one T cell receptor beta chain. Antigen: not known. Losses at the gene ends were 8 bases for V and 6 bases for J; bases not matched to a gene: 9. CDR1 and CDR2 (germline): KGHSH, LQKENI. The CDR3 has 14 residues. The data derive from a study of cytomegalovirus exposure and HLA in healthy donors. Points from the study as a whole: Later analysis associated a missense DCLRE1C variant with TCR beta V- and J-gene trimming. Most sequenced TCRs were rare (though some public TCRs occurred in many donors). Some V segments could not be told apart, so they were left out, TRBV6-2 and TRBV6-3 among them.

Researchers ran the PCR with 60 Vbeta and 13 Jbeta primers. Using immunoSEQ multiplex PCR, the repertoire was profiled, and TCRdb retains in-frame clones only, with some absent. The table includes some 76,000 clones, around 66% detected once. The sample consisted of PBMCs. The receptor was isolated from a man between 60 and 70 years old in good health and CMV-seropositive. The V and J genes are TRBV18 and TRBJ1-2; 10 positions match TRBD1. CDR3 region: CASSRTGGDDGYTF. The DNA for the CDR3 is TGTGCCAGCAGCCGGACAGGGGGTGACGATGGCTACACCTTC.